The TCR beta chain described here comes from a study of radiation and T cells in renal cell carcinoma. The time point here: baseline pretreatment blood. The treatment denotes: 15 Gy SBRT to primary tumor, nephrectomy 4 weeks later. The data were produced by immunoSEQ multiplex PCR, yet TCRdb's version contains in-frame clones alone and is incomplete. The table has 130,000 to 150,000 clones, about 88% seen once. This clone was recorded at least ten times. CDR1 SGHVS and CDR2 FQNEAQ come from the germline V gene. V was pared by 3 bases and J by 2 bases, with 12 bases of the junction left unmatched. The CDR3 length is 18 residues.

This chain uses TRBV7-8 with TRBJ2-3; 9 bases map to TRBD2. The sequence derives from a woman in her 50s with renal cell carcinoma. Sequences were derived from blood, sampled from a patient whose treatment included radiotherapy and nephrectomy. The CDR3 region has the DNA TGTGCCAGCAGCTTCGATTCTAGCGTAGCGGGGGACACAGATACGCAGTATTTT. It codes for CASSFDSSVAGDTDTQYF. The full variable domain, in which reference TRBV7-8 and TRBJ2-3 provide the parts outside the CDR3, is GAGVSQSPRYKVAKRGQDVALRCDPISGHVSLFWYQQALGQGPEFLTYFQNEAQLDKSGLPSDRFFAERPEGSVSTLKIQRTQQEDSAVYLCASSFDSSVAGDTDTQYFGPGTRLTVL.